This T cell receptor (beta chain) is from a study of cytomegalovirus exposure and HLA in healthy donors. Method: immunoSEQ multiplex PCR; TCRdb's copy keeps in-frame clones and lacks some. The table lists some 120,000 clones, 94% of them singletons. Trimming pared 4 bases from V and 8 bases from J, leaving 12 bases between. CDR1 SGHTS and CDR2 YDEGEE come from the germline V gene. The CDR3 spans 12 residues. The chain uses TRBV5-8 and TRBJ1-1, with D possibly matching TRBD1 (5 bases). This TCR derives from a woman younger than 35 in good health and CMV-seronegative. Sequencing input: PBMCs. CDR3 sequence (DNA): TGTGCCAGCAGCCTAGACAGTTCAGAAGCTTTCTTT. Translation: CASSLDSSEAFF.